Listed below are T cell receptor beta chains from one sample, sequenced in a study of shared clonotypes between healthy human individuals. The table came from immunoSEQ multiplex PCR; TCRdb's copy has only in-frame clones and leaves some out. The sample has about 520,000 clones; around 73% are singletons. Sequenced material: PBMCs. The source of these receptors is a woman aged 35 to 49 in good health. Some clones in this sample may be carry-over from other donors' samples. Both conserved end residues are part of each CDR3. The D gene is left open where the match is weak. Some rows have no size entry. The others give once, few or many, or a class for an expanded clone.

v_gene	abundance	j_gene	d_gene	CDR3nt	CDR3aa
TRBV7-9	-	TRBJ2-1	TRBD2	TGTGCCAGCAGCCCCCGGACTAGCGGGAGTGGCAATGAGCAGTTCTTC	CASSPRTSGSGNEQFF
TRBV5-6	-	TRBJ2-7	TRBD1	TGTGCCAGCAGCCCCCCGGACGGGACAGGGTTCTACGAGCAGTACTTC	CASSPPDGTGFYEQYF
TRBV30	-	TRBJ2-2	TRBD2	TGTGCCTGGACTAGCGGAAACACCGGGGAGCTGTTTTTT	CAWTSGNTGELFF
TRBV14	-	TRBJ2-7	-	TGTGCCAGCAGCCAAGTACAGGCCTCCTACGAGCAGTACTTC	CASSQVQASYEQYF
TRBV28	-	TRBJ1-2	-	TGTGCCAGCTCTCGAGCTAACTATGGCTACACCTTC	CASSRANYGYTF
TRBV21-1	-	TRBJ1-5	-	TGTGCCAGCAGTATCTTTAGCAATCAGCCCCAGCATTTT	CASSIFSNQPQHF
TRBV7-6	-	TRBJ2-7	-	TGTGCCAGCAGCCCGAGGGACAAATACGAGCAGTACTTC	CASSPRDKYEQYF
TRBV18	-	TRBJ2-7	-	TGTGCCAGCTCACGGCTGGGGGGGCGGGACGAGCAGTACTTC	CASSRLGGRDEQYF
TRBV10-1	few	TRBJ2-7	-	TGCGCCGGCACAGGGACGGTTGGGGGCTACGAGCAGTACTTC	CAGTGTVGGYEQYF
TRBV28	-	TRBJ1-2	TRBD1	TGTGCCAGCACTTTTGGAACAGGGGGCGAAAGCTACACCTTC	CASTFGTGGESYTF
TRBV11-2	-	TRBJ2-5	TRBD2	TGTGCCAGCAGCCGATACACGTCTAGCGGTACGGAGACCCAGTACTTC	CASSRYTSSGTETQYF
TRBV6-5	-	TRBJ2-7	TRBD1	TGTGCCAGCAGTCCCGACAGGGGCCGGGGTTACGAGCAGTACTTC	CASSPDRGRGYEQYF
TRBV2	-	TRBJ2-7	TRBD1	TGTGCCATCAGCGCCGGGACAGGGAGCTCCTACGAGCAGTACTTC	CAISAGTGSSYEQYF
TRBV10-3	-	TRBJ1-1	TRBD1	TGTGCCATCAGTGAGTTAACTGGACAGGGTGCCTCGGCACCTCCTGAAGCTTTCTTT	CAISELTGQGASAPPEAFF
TRBV29-1	few	TRBJ2-3	-	TGCAGCGGACAAAGGAACACAGATACGCAGTATTTT	CSGQRNTDTQYF
TRBV5-1	once	TRBJ1-1	-	TGCGCCAGCATGGAGAACACTGAAGCTTTCTTT	CASMENTEAFF
TRBV30	-	TRBJ1-4	-	TGTGCCTGGACCCTGGGAGTTAATAATGAAAAACTGTTTTTT	CAWTLGVNNEKLFF
TRBV4-2	-	TRBJ1-5	-	TGTGCCAGCAGCCAAGATCGGACGGGGGGTCAGCCCCAGCATTTT	CASSQDRTGGQPQHF
TRBV28	few	TRBJ2-2	TRBD2	TGTGCCAGCAGTCCCGACCGCACTAGCGGGTTAACCAACACCGGGGAGCTGTTTTTT	CASSPDRTSGLTNTGELFF
TRBV4-2	-	TRBJ2-5	TRBD1	TGTGCCAGCAGCCCTCGGACAGGGGGGAGCGAGACCCAGTACTTC	CASSPRTGGSETQYF
TRBV11-2	-	TRBJ2-2	TRBD2	TGTGCCAGCAGCTTCGGGATAGCGGGAATTAGTGCGGACACCGGGGAGCTGTTTTTT	CASSFGIAGISADTGELFF
TRBV7-2	-	TRBJ1-5	-	TGTGCCAGCAGCTTAAGACGATCGAATCAGCCCCAGCATTTT	CASSLRRSNQPQHF
TRBV25-1	-	TRBJ2-3	-	TGTGCCTACAGTGGGGCTAGTCACGGCCCAGATACGCAGTATTTT	CAYSGASHGPDTQYF
TRBV5-4	-	TRBJ2-3	TRBD2	TGTGCCAGCAGCAAACTAGCGGGAGGTTTCACAGATACGCAGTATTTT	CASSKLAGGFTDTQYF